This TCR beta chain was documented in a study of CD8+CD57+ T cells in acquired aplastic anemia (dated by TCRdb to between 2017 and 2018). Regarding the research as a whole: Extracted DNA from sorted CD4+ and CD8+ cells averaged around 3.2 ug, ranging from roughly 0.19 to 27.4 ug. CD8+CD57+ expansion was defined as a frequency above the mean frequency observed in healthy subjects.

Expansion of CD8+CD57+ cells had been shown by flow cytometry in the patients chosen for sequencing. Every patient had severe acquired aplastic anemia, diagnosed using the International Study of Aplastic Anemia and Agranulocytosis and Camitta criteria. No patient had received any therapy when blood was sampled. In the study, sorted CD4+ and CD8+ blood T cells from patients with severe aplastic anemia and from healthy subjects underwent deep sequencing of TCR repertoires. In the USA, patient enrollment took place under clinicaltrials.gov protocols 00001620, 01623167, 00001397, 00071045, 00081523 and 00961064. Ficoll-Paque density gradient centrifugation was used to isolate peripheral blood mononuclear cells. Before DNA was extracted, CD4+ and CD8+ T cells were sorted using either FACS or magnetic beads. Genomic DNA served as template for TCR beta VDJ combination and CDR3 sequence profiling. TCR repertoire sequencing was run on an Illumina HiSeq 2000. From the authors' description of their analysis: TRBV/TRBJ rearrangement plots, CDR3 size and DJ length profiles, and Simpson's diversity index were used to assess repertoires. Whichever DNA sequence was most abundant in the deep sequencing data was defined as the immunodominant clone. CDR3 amino acid sequences were checked for sharing across subjects and were also compared against the VDJdb database and published repertoires. Starting from the raw public reads, TCRdb applied fastp trimming at Q25, assembled clones with MiXCR and retained in-frame beta chains. Rows with a matching CDR3 protein are joined into one entry that keeps the most common DNA and genes. TCRdb's processing, not the study's, gives the V and J calls here. Within this sample are roughly 170,000 distinct CDR3 sequences, with 48% of them counted one time only. The top ten hold 10% to 15% of the sample.

The CDR3 contains 14 residues, cysteine and phenylalanine counted. Only CDR3 DNA remains: 42 bases, in frame from the first base. As encoded in the germline V gene, CDR1 is SGHVS while CDR2 is FQNEAQ. V drops 3 bases and J drops 2 bases, leaving 11 bases in between. Overall study results and their limits: CD8+ Simpson's diversity did not differ significantly between patients and healthy controls (P=0.060). Roughly 30 CD8+ CDR3 sequences were found to be shared between patients and controls, but these sequences appeared to be highly expressed in patients and within the immunodominant clones of the patients.

Regarding this clonotype: What this receptor recognizes is not known. Per-base qualities were not stored, and no clone one base away is much larger.

Material for sequencing was sorted CD4+, CD8+, or CD8+CD57+ T cells (not recorded which) from PBMCs. Recombination connected TRBV7-8 to TRBJ2-7; TRBD1 is possibly the D segment (6 matching bases). This sequence was found in a human donor with aplastic anemia. CDR3 reads: CASSFTGTTYEQYF. The sequenced DNA: TGTGCCAGCAGCTTTACAGGGACCACCTACGAGCAGTACTTC.